The 21 T cell receptor beta chains below come from one sample, sequenced in a study of T cells in Graves' hyperthyroidism and ophthalmopathy (dated by TCRdb to about 2019). Library preparation employed multiplex PCR. TCRdb shows the sequencer as Illumina HiSeq 2000. Amplification of TCR beta CDR3 regions was carried out from RNA transcripts. A first-round RT-PCR of the TCR CDR3 used the HTBI primer set with the Qiagen OneStep RT-PCR kit. TCRdb reprocessing: public reads trimmed at Q25 with fastp, clones called with MiXCR, in-frame beta chains kept. Entries that share a CDR3 protein sequence are merged under the most common genes and DNA. This sample comprises approximately 420,000 distinct CDR3 sequences, 14% to 15% of them detected only once. The top ten clones comprise approximately 29% of the sample. The sequenced sample consisted of blood. All receptors derive from a woman in her twenties or thirties with Graves' hyperthyroidism.

This clonotype has more than one count but fewer than ten. The gene calls are TRBV20-1 and TRBJ2-7; 8 bases agree with TRBD2. CDR1 is DFQATT and CDR2 is SNEGSKA in the germline V gene (reference sequence). The junction had 8 bases not matched to a gene; V was cut back by 0 bases and J by 4 bases. This CDR3 comprises 15 residues. The CDR3 protein is CSARDSGGGMYEQYF. The CDR3, as DNA: TGCAGTGCTAGAGATTCCGGGGGGGGGATGTACGAGCAGTACTTC.

This clonotype was recorded a few times. The CDR3 bases are TGCGCCAGTTCCTCCGGGGAAACCTACGAGCAGTACTTC. Translating it yields CASSSGETYEQYF. V is TRBV5-1 and J is TRBJ2-7; tentatively, D is TRBD2 (5 bases). Trimming pared 8 bases from V and 2 bases from J, leaving 14 bases between. The CDR3 runs to 13 residues. Per the germline V gene, CDR1 is SGHRS and CDR2 is YFSETQ.

This clonotype was recorded many times. V and J are TRBV29-1 and TRBJ1-3, with no clear D. V was cut by 3 bases and J by 2 bases, with 5 bases left in between. The CDR3 consists of 12 residues. Germline V CDR1 and CDR2: SQVTM, ANQGSEA. The chain's CDR3 is CSVEVTGNTIYF. DNA for the CDR3: TGCAGCGTTGAGGTAACTGGAAACACCATATATTTT.

This clonotype showed up many times. The gene calls are TRBV11-2 and TRBJ2-5, with TRBD2 matching over 8 bases. CDR3 length: 16 residues. Trimming at V came to 5 bases and at J to 1 base, leaving 9 bases not matched to a gene. The germline V gene has CDR1 SGHAT and CDR2 FQNNGV. The CDR3 sequence: CASSVTSGRIQETQYF. The CDR3 bases are TGTGCCAGCAGCGTAACTAGCGGAAGGATCCAAGAGACCCAGTACTTC.

This clonotype has just a few counts. J is TRBJ1-4 and V is TRBV5-4; D unclear. This CDR3 contains 15 residues. CDR1 and CDR2 (germline): SGHNT, YYREEE (reference sequence). Trimming cost V 0 bases and J 0 bases, with 6 bases left between them. CDR3 bases: TGTGCCAGCAGCTTGGGCGGACCAACTAATGAAAAACTGTTTTTT. It specifies CASSLGGPTNEKLFF.

This clonotype was counted only a few times. The CDR3 loop reads CASSPRQGRRGPTDTQYF. CDR3 DNA: TGTGCCAGCTCACCACGACAGGGTAGACGCGGTCCTACAGATACGCAGTATTTT. The V and J genes are TRBV18 and TRBJ2-3, with TRBD1 matching 7 bases. There are 18 residues in the CDR3. The junction had 13 bases not matched to a gene; V was cut back by 1 base and J by 3 bases. The germline V gene encodes CDR1 KGHSH and CDR2 LQKENI.

This clonotype has more than one count but fewer than ten. This chain joins TRBV5-1 and TRBJ1-1, with D perhaps TRBD1 (6 bases). Trimming shortened V by 0 bases and J by 0 bases, and 12 bases separated the two germline ends. In germline, CDR1 is SGHRS, CDR2 YFSETQ. The CDR3 extends over 16 amino acids. The CDR3 protein is CASSLAHRVMNTEAFF. CDR3 DNA sequence: TGCGCCAGCAGCTTGGCCCACAGGGTGATGAACACTGAAGCTTTCTTT.

The rearrangement uses TRBV6-2 or TRBV6-3 and TRBJ1-3, with D uncertain. Trimming left V 10 bases short and J 0 bases short, with 10 bases between. The length of the CDR3 is 13 residues. Germline lookup yields CDR1 MNHEY and CDR2 SVGEGT. The CDR3 DNA reads as TGTGCCACCGGTCCGAGCTCTGGAAACACCATATATTTT. Protein product: CATGPSSGNTIYF.

Many counts were recorded for this clonotype. V and J are TRBV7-9 and TRBJ2-5; 7 bases are a match to TRBD1. This CDR3 contains 15 residues. With 4 bases clipped from V and 1 base from J, the junction kept 6 bases outside the gene matches. Germline-derived CDR1 and CDR2 are SEHNR and FQNEAQ (reference sequence). CDR3 protein: CASSYDRALQETQYF. In DNA form, the CDR3 reads TGTGCCAGCAGCTACGACAGGGCCCTCCAAGAGACCCAGTACTTC.

The chain combines TRBV6-1 with TRBJ2-4; D call uncertain. This CDR3 spans 10 amino acids. V lost 7 bases and J 6 bases, leaving 4 bases between the germline ends. Germline-derived CDR1 and CDR2 are MNHNS and SASEGT. As DNA, the CDR3 is TGTGCCAGCAAGGGAAACATTCAGTACTTC. It codes for CASKGNIQYF.

This clonotype was seen ten or more times. In DNA, the CDR3 is TGTGCCAGCAGTGGCACAGCGGATGGCTACACCTTC. Translated: CASSGTADGYTF. The V and J genes are TRBV28 and TRBJ1-2; D remains ambiguous. The V gene's germline CDR1 is MDHEN and CDR2 SYDVKM. This CDR3 contains 12 residues. Trimming removed 5 bases from V and 6 bases from J, with 10 bases in between.

With respect to this clonotype: A much larger clone differs by one base, so this may be a read error. The rearrangement uses TRBV20-1 and TRBJ2-7; TRBD1 might be the D (6 bases). The CDR3 sequence is 15 residues long. Germline lookup yields CDR1 DFQATT and CDR2 SNEGSKA (reference sequence). CDR3 bases: TGCAGTGCAGCCCGGGGCCAGGGGAATTTGGACGAGCAGTGCTTC. Protein sequence: CSAARGQGNLDEQCF.

This clonotype was seen repeatedly, ten times or more. This sequence joins TRBV4-1 and TRBJ1-2; maybe TRBD1 (6 bases). The CDR3 totals 15 residues. V dropped 0 bases and J dropped 7 bases, with 15 bases sitting between them. Germline values: CDR1 MGHRA, CDR2 YSYEKL. For the CDR3, the DNA is TGCGCCAGCAGCCAAGATGCGGGGGCGCACCTTGGCTACACCTTC. Its translation: CASSQDAGAHLGYTF.

In its sample, this clonotype was seen many times. The V call is TRBV27, the J call TRBJ2-7; maybe TRBD2 (7 bases). V was trimmed by 3 bases and J by 4 bases, leaving 22 bases between them. Germline V gives CDR1 MNHEY, CDR2 SMNVEV (reference sequence). CDR3 size: 17 residues. The CDR3 loop reads CASSFSRGGGADYEQYF. CDR3 nucleotide sequence: TGTGCCAGCAGTTTTTCTCGAGGGGGGGGCGCAGATTACGAGCAGTACTTC.

This clonotype was seen once. Relative to the germline gene, one junction end is altered; a read error may explain this. CDR3 DNA sequence: TGTGCCAGCAGTCTAACCGGGACAGGGGGCTACGGGCAGTACTTC. Translating gives CASSLTGTGGYGQYF. The rearrangement uses TRBV27 and TRBJ2-7, with 12 bases that match TRBD1. CDR1 is MNHEY and CDR2 is SMNVEV in the germline V gene (reference sequence). This CDR3 comprises 15 residues.

This clonotype appeared many times. The gene calls are TRBV27 and TRBJ1-5, with D perhaps matching TRBD1 (5 bases). The length of the CDR3 is 15 residues. V gave up 5 bases and J gave up 0 bases, with 11 bases separating them. In germline, CDR1 is MNHEY, CDR2 SMNVEV (reference sequence). The CDR3 here is CASSLTALSNQPQHF. Here the CDR3 DNA reads TGTGCCAGCAGTCTGACAGCCCTTAGCAATCAGCCCCAGCATTTT.

In its sample, this clonotype was seen a few times. The chain joins TRBV19 to TRBJ2-1, with D unclear. Per the germline V gene, CDR1 is LNHDA and CDR2 is SQIVND (reference sequence). The CDR3 covers 14 residues. The germline V and J ends were trimmed by 1 base and 2 bases, with 6 bases remaining between them. CDR3 in DNA: TGTGCCAGTAGTATAGGGGCAGCCTACAATGAGCAGTTCTTC. It encodes CASSIGAAYNEQFF.

This clonotype turned up a few times. The V and J genes are TRBV4-1 and TRBJ2-1; D may be TRBD1 (5 bases). This CDR3 is 16 amino acids long. V was pared by 0 bases and J by 4 bases, with 13 bases between. CDR1 and CDR2 (germline): MGHRA, YSYEKL. The CDR3 nucleotides read TGCGCCAGCAGCCAAGAAGGCGCAGGGTTGTACAATGAGCAGTTCTTC. This encodes CASSQEGAGLYNEQFF.

The CDR3 here is CASGPGQVIYGYTF. In DNA form, the CDR3 reads TGTGCCAGCGGGCCTGGACAGGTGATATATGGCTACACCTTC. V and J are TRBV11-2 and TRBJ1-2, with 7 bases identical to TRBD1. The CDR3 is 14 amino acids. V trimming: 8 bases; J trimming: 5 bases; junction bases outside the gene matches: 11. The germline V gene encodes CDR1 SGHAT and CDR2 FQNNGV.

The chain uses TRBV9 and TRBJ2-1; D is possibly TRBD2 (5 bases). CDR1 is SGDLS and CDR2 is YYNGEE in the germline V gene. The germline V and J ends were trimmed by 1 base and 4 bases, with 9 bases remaining between them. The CDR3 is made up of 14 amino acids. DNA of the CDR3: TGTGCCAGCAGCGTAAGGAGCGGTTACAATGAGCAGTTCTTC. This translates into CASSVRSGYNEQFF.

There are many counts of this clonotype. The chain recombines TRBV5-4 with TRBJ2-1, with a weak D call TRBD1 (6 bases). Trimming took off 4 bases at V and 1 base at J, with 21 bases between the two ends. The CDR3 runs to 18 residues. The V gene's germline CDR1 is SGHNT and CDR2 YYREEE (reference sequence). The CDR3 reads CASSPAPGSGASYNEQFF. In DNA, the CDR3 is TGTGCCAGCAGCCCCGCCCCAGGGTCAGGGGCATCCTACAATGAGCAGTTCTTC.